This TCR beta chain was identified during a study of human T cells and chemical hapten exposure. Between the trimmed V and J ends, which lost 0 bases and 0 bases, there was a span of 9 bases. The CDR3 consists of 15 residues. CDR1 and CDR2 from the germline V gene are LGHNA and YNFKEQ. This clonotype turned up a few times. TCRdb analysed the RACE reads with MiXCR anew, one entry per CDR3 protein. The repertoire holds about 52,000 distinct CDR3 sequences, with approximately 10% as singletons. Specified time point: patch test 1, 2 weeks after DPC sensitization. Treatment here: therapeutic diphenylcyclopropenone sensitization with weekly scalp DPC. Blood, whole and unfractionated, served as the source for total RNA extraction.

The clonotype was recovered from a woman in her thirties or forties with alopecia areata. Some clones in this sample may be carry-over from other donors' samples. The chain employs TRBV4-2 and TRBJ2-7; no clear D gene. Source: whole blood, taken in connection with sensitization to the hapten diphenylcyclopropenone (DPC). This CDR3 reads CASSQDPLTSYEQYF. The DNA of the CDR3 is TGTGCCAGCAGCCAAGATCCCTTAACCTCCTACGAGCAGTACTTC.